This entry features one T cell receptor beta chain sequence. This clone was seen a single time. Its specific antigen is unknown. No base qualities exist here, and no much larger clone lies one base off it. This record comes from a study of OX40 agonist ivuxolimab in advanced cancers. Regarding the complete study: Ivuxolimab was an agonistic, fully human IgG2 monoclonal antibody directed against OX40 (CD134), a costimulatory receptor. In the dose-escalation cohort, 70% to 85% of patients were male, and the mean age was roughly 60 years with a range of roughly 20 to 79. Peripheral TCRbeta sequencing aimed to test whether ivuxolimab altered TCR sequence diversity and caused clonal T-cell expansion. Partial responses occurred in three dose-escalation patients: two with cutaneous melanoma and one with hepatocellular carcinoma. Of the roughly 52 dose-escalation patients, hepatocellular carcinoma was present in about 20, melanoma in roughly 15, renal cell carcinoma in 9 and head and neck cancer in 9. Intravenous ivuxolimab was administered to patients every 2 weeks at six dose levels: 0.01, 0.1, 0.3, 1.5, 3 and 10 mg/kg. The paper reports the monotherapy dose-escalation portion (N of about 50 patients) of the phase I ivuxolimab trial. Patients were allowed to have had prior anti-PD-1, anti-PD-L1 or anti-CTLA-4 therapy, and around 43% of the dose-escalation patients had been treated with checkpoint inhibitors. What the study reported, not specific to this receptor: Partial responders in the 0.1-3.0 mg/kg groups had among the lowest normalized peripheral clonal expansion, especially among CD8+ T cells. At doses from 0.1 to 3.0 mg/kg, clonal expansion was seen in both CD4+ and CD8+ blood T cells between baseline and week 6. After ivuxolimab, CD8+ T cells had more expanded clones than CD4+ T cells on average. Low levels of normalized T-cell clonal expansion were also shown by some nonresponding patients. The antigen specificity of the clonally expanded peripheral T cells was not determined.

The trial excluded patients who had a history of autoimmune disease or who were on systemic immunosuppression. Peripheral blood for TCR sequencing was drawn from every dose cohort at baseline, at cycle 4 day 1 and at cycle 7 day 1. The samples were drawn from a first-in-human, open-label, multicenter phase I dose-escalation trial of ivuxolimab. The trial enrolled adults with locally advanced or metastatic head and neck squamous cell, hepatocellular, melanoma or renal cell carcinoma. Before TCR sequencing, CD4+ T cells and CD8+ T cells from peripheral blood were sorted into separate populations. From the cysteine through the phenylalanine, the CDR3 covers 14 amino acids. The retained sequence is limited to the CDR3, 42 bases, with the frame set at the first base. Taken from the germline V gene, the CDR1 and CDR2 loops are MNHEY and SVGAGI. Here V drops 6 bases and J drops 2 bases, and the junction holds 4 bases not matched to any gene.

To sequence the TCRbeta CDR3 region, genomic DNA was isolated from the sorted cells. The immunoSEQ Assay was used for sequencing of TCRbeta CDR3 regions. In its TCRdb copy, this immuneACCESS table keeps in-frame sequences only and misses some clones. Where compared with another copy, unresolved V genes explain less than half of these, and the others have no known cause. This sample lists 35,000 to 45,000 clones; 70% to 80% were detected once. About 18% of the sample goes to the ten largest clones. The sequencing used CD4+ or CD8+ T cells sorted from blood, collected in a trial of the OX40 agonist ivuxolimab. The sequence was obtained from an adult with an advanced solid tumor such as melanoma, head and neck, liver or kidney cancer. Recombination connected TRBV6-5 to TRBJ1-2; TRBD1 agrees with 9 junctional bases. In nucleotide form, the sequence is TGTGCCAGCAGCCGTACAGGGGGCAACTATGGCTACACCTTC. The encoded protein is CASSRTGGNYGYTF.